This TCR beta chain was captured by sequencing in a study of blood T cell repertoires in COVID-19. The CDR3 is 12 amino acids. V lost 4 bases and J 2 bases, leaving 6 bases between the germline ends. From germline, CDR1 is SGHTA and CDR2 FQGNSA. Assay: immunoSEQ multiplex PCR; the TCRdb copy retains only in-frame clones and omits some. The sample lists about half a million clones; roughly 85% were seen once. The sequence came from a human donor in a cohort sampled during active COVID-19. The sequencing sample was made of peripheral blood. The chain joins TRBV7-2 to TRBJ2-7; D gene unclear. CDR3 DNA sequence: TGTGCCAGCAGCTCCTACCCCTACGAGCAGTACTTC. This gives the protein CASSSYPYEQYF. Based on the CDR3 plus reference TRBV7-2 and TRBJ2-7, the full variable domain is GAGVSQSPSNKVTEKGKDVELRCDPISGHTALYWYRQSLGQGLEFLIYFQGNSAPDKSGLPSDRFSAERTGGSVSTLTIQRTQQEDSAVYLCASSSYPYEQYFGPGTRLTVT.